This T cell receptor (beta chain) stems from a study of T cell responses to AZD1222 COVID-19 vaccine. The study's findings and limits: The donor group comprised mostly white British people and more females; the analysis possibly underestimated clonal diversity. The study sampled repertoires only after the peak T cell response. Targets within unmutated variant regions were reportedly found for nearly half of spike-specific TCRs. The study found Spike-specific TCR breadth and depth rose after two AZD1222 doses.

Clones were read by immunoSEQ multiplex PCR, and TCRdb kept only the in-frame ones, dropping some. The table lists approximately 110,000 clones, roughly 88% of them singletons. The CDR3 runs 19 residues. Germline CDR1 LNHDA, CDR2 SQIVND (reference sequence). V lost 6 bases and J lost 1; bases outside the gene matches: 17. Regarding this clone: Its specificity is not known.

Here the sequenced sample was peripheral blood, taken on day 0 of MenACWY control vaccination. This receptor was obtained from an adult in good health. The V call is TRBV19, the J call TRBJ2-2; 7 nucleotides align to TRBD1. In nucleotides, the CDR3 is TGTGCCAGTAGGATAACCTGGGATCGGGCAGGGGGGAACACCGGGGAGCTGTTTTTT. Its translation: CASRITWDRAGGNTGELFF.